This is a list of T cell receptor beta chains from one sample in a study of identical twins. MiXCR, applied by TCRdb to the 5' RACE reads, yields one record per CDR3 protein. The repertoire holds under 400,000 distinct CDR3 sequences, with roughly 9% as singletons. What was sequenced was naive T cells sorted from blood. All receptors come from a woman aged 50 to 60 in good health. CDR3s include the opening cysteine and the closing phenylalanine or tryptophan. The D gene is left open where the match is weak. A row's size may be missing; if present it is once, few, many or a size class.

abundance: many; v_gene: TRBV5-1; len: 17; d_gene: TRBD1; j_gene: TRBJ1-4; CDR3nt: TGCGCCAGCAGCGCGGGACAGGGGGTTGCAACTAATGAAAAACTGTTTTTT; CDR3aa: CASSAGQGVATNEKLFF
abundance: few; v_gene: TRBV24-1; len: 16; d_gene: -; j_gene: TRBJ2-2; CDR3nt: TGTGCCACCAGTGATCCTAGGGGGGGCGAGACCGGGGAGCTGTTTTTT; CDR3aa: CATSDPRGGETGELFF
abundance: -; v_gene: TRBV29-1; len: 11; d_gene: -; j_gene: TRBJ2-5; CDR3nt: TGCAGCGTGACAGTTCAAGAGACCCAGTACTTC; CDR3aa: CSVTVQETQYF
abundance: -; v_gene: TRBV25-1; len: 14; d_gene: -; j_gene: TRBJ2-1; CDR3nt: TGTGCCACCCAGGGTGTAGGGCAGATAAATGAGCAGTTCTTC; CDR3aa: CATQGVGQINEQFF
abundance: -; v_gene: TRBV24-1; len: 16; d_gene: TRBD2; j_gene: TRBJ2-1; CDR3nt: TGTGCCACCAGTGATCCCGGGCGGGAGGGCCACAATGAGCAGTTCTTC; CDR3aa: CATSDPGREGHNEQFF
abundance: -; v_gene: TRBV14; len: 13; d_gene: -; j_gene: TRBJ1-3; CDR3nt: TGTGCCAGCAGAGGACCATCTGGAAACACCATATATTTT; CDR3aa: CASRGPSGNTIYF
abundance: many; v_gene: TRBV18; len: 16; d_gene: TRBD1; j_gene: TRBJ2-3; CDR3nt: TGTGCCAGCTCACTGCGGCGACAGGGGGCTATGGATACGCAGTATTTT; CDR3aa: CASSLRRQGAMDTQYF
abundance: -; v_gene: TRBV27; len: 13; d_gene: TRBD2; j_gene: TRBJ2-7; CDR3nt: TGTGCCAGCAGTAGCGGGAGAACATACGAGCAGTACTTC; CDR3aa: CASSSGRTYEQYF
abundance: few; v_gene: TRBV24-1; len: 15; d_gene: -; j_gene: TRBJ2-2; CDR3nt: TGTGCCACCAGTGATACAAGGGGTTGGGCCGGGGAGCTGTTTTTT; CDR3aa: CATSDTRGWAGELFF
abundance: -; v_gene: TRBV18; len: 12; d_gene: -; j_gene: TRBJ1-5; CDR3nt: TGTGCCAGCTCACCGACTAATCAGCCCCAGCATTTT; CDR3aa: CASSPTNQPQHF
abundance: -; v_gene: TRBV27; len: 13; d_gene: -; j_gene: TRBJ2-1; CDR3nt: TGTGCCAGCAGTTTCAGTCAACAGGGAGAGCAGTTCTTC; CDR3aa: CASSFSQQGEQFF
abundance: -; v_gene: TRBV12-3/TRBV12-4; len: 16; d_gene: TRBD2; j_gene: TRBJ2-1; CDR3nt: TGTGCCAGCAGTAGGCGCTCTGGCGGGAGGTTCAATGAGCAGTTCTTC; CDR3aa: CASSRRSGGRFNEQFF
abundance: -; v_gene: TRBV14; len: 15; d_gene: -; j_gene: TRBJ2-3; CDR3nt: TGTGCCAGCAGCCTTGGTCACGGGGCGGGGGATACGCAGTATTTT; CDR3aa: CASSLGHGAGDTQYF
abundance: few; v_gene: TRBV7-9; len: 14; d_gene: -; j_gene: TRBJ2-2; CDR3nt: TGTGCCGCTCCCGGCAGGGAGAACACCGGGGAGCTGTTTTTT; CDR3aa: CAAPGRENTGELFF
abundance: -; v_gene: TRBV13; len: 14; d_gene: TRBD2; j_gene: TRBJ2-7; CDR3nt: TGTGCCAGCAGCTTTGGGACTAGCGGGCTACAGCAGTACTTC; CDR3aa: CASSFGTSGLQQYF
abundance: few; v_gene: TRBV3-1; len: 18; d_gene: TRBD2; j_gene: TRBJ2-1; CDR3nt: TGTGCCAGCACTACCGGCCCTCCACTAGCGGCCTCCTACAATGAGCAGTTCTTC; CDR3aa: CASTTGPPLAASYNEQFF
abundance: many; v_gene: TRBV20-1; len: 15; d_gene: -; j_gene: TRBJ2-2; CDR3nt: TGCAGTGCTAGCGCGACAGACGCGTTTACCGGGGAGCTGTTTTTT; CDR3aa: CSASATDAFTGELFF
abundance: -; v_gene: TRBV5-1; len: 14; d_gene: TRBD1; j_gene: TRBJ1-1; CDR3nt: TGCGCCAGCAGCATTACAGGGGCGGACACTGAAGCTTTCTTT; CDR3aa: CASSITGADTEAFF
abundance: few; v_gene: TRBV12-3/TRBV12-4; len: 15; d_gene: -; j_gene: TRBJ1-4; CDR3nt: TGTGCCAGCAGTTTTGTGAGGCCTTTTGCTGAAAAACTGTTTTTT; CDR3aa: CASSFVRPFAEKLFF
abundance: many; v_gene: TRBV12-3/TRBV12-4; len: 12; d_gene: -; j_gene: TRBJ2-3; CDR3nt: TGTGCCAGCAGTTTCCCCGCAGATACGCAGTATTTT; CDR3aa: CASSFPADTQYF
abundance: many; v_gene: TRBV28; len: 15; d_gene: -; j_gene: TRBJ2-2; CDR3nt: TGTGCCAGCAGTTTTACCGGGGCGAACACCGGGGAGCTGTTTTTT; CDR3aa: CASSFTGANTGELFF
abundance: many; v_gene: TRBV24-1; len: 15; d_gene: TRBD2; j_gene: TRBJ2-1; CDR3nt: TGTGCCACCAGTGGCCTAGCGGGAGAAAGAGGTGAGCAGTTCTTC; CDR3aa: CATSGLAGERGEQFF
abundance: -; v_gene: TRBV29-1; len: 16; d_gene: -; j_gene: TRBJ2-1; CDR3nt: TGCAGCGTTGAAGCGGAGGCCAGCTGGGCCTACAATGAGCAGTTCTTC; CDR3aa: CSVEAEASWAYNEQFF
abundance: -; v_gene: TRBV5-1; len: 13; d_gene: TRBD2; j_gene: TRBJ2-1; CDR3nt: TGCGCCAGCAGGGACACTGGGGGGGATGAGCAGTTCTTC; CDR3aa: CASRDTGGDEQFF
abundance: -; v_gene: TRBV12-3/TRBV12-4; len: 15; d_gene: -; j_gene: TRBJ1-4; CDR3nt: TGTGCCAGCAGTTTACCCAGGCCAAAAAATGAAAAACTGTTTTTT; CDR3aa: CASSLPRPKNEKLFF
abundance: few; v_gene: TRBV11-3; len: 14; d_gene: TRBD2; j_gene: TRBJ2-1; CDR3nt: TGTGCCAGCAGCCCTCGGACTAGCCACAATGAGCAGTTCTTC; CDR3aa: CASSPRTSHNEQFF
abundance: many; v_gene: TRBV29-1; len: 12; d_gene: TRBD2; j_gene: TRBJ2-1; CDR3nt: TGCAGCACCCTGGGACTAACGAATGAGCAGTTCTTC; CDR3aa: CSTLGLTNEQFF
abundance: -; v_gene: TRBV4-2; len: 15; d_gene: TRBD2; j_gene: TRBJ2-7; CDR3nt: TGTGCCAGCAGCCACCCCGGGACTAGCGAATACGAGCAGTACTTC; CDR3aa: CASSHPGTSEYEQYF